Listed below are T cell receptor beta chains from one sample, sequenced in a study of CD8+ T cells in alopecia areata. Method: immunoSEQ multiplex PCR; TCRdb's copy keeps in-frame clones and lacks some. The repertoire holds 10,000 to 15,000 clones, with around 63% as singletons. Material: skin, obtained at week 4, from a patient treated with tofacitinib. These receptors were collected from a human donor with alopecia areata. Each CDR3 is given with its conserved first and last residue. A D gene is named only where the DNA matches it firmly. Clone size is given for some rows only: seen once, a few or many times, or a class if the clone is expanded.

D | J | length | size | V | DNA | CDR3
NA | TRBJ2-7 | 12 | NA | TRBV7-8 | TGTGCCAGCAGCTTGGGGTATTACGAGCAGTACTTC | CASSLGYYEQYF
NA | TRBJ2-7 | 15 | NA | TRBV11-3 | TGTGCCAGCAGCTTAGGAACCGGACGGACCTACGAGCAGTACTTC | CASSLGTGRTYEQYF
NA | TRBJ2-1 | 12 | NA | TRBV6-1 | TGTGCCAGCATGGAAGGGACCAATGAGCAGTTCTTC | CASMEGTNEQFF
TRBD2 | TRBJ2-5 | 18 | NA | TRBV4-1 | TGCGCCAGCAGCCGGGGGGCGGGGGGGGCGATTTTAAAAGAGACCCAGTACTTC | CASSRGAGGAILKETQYF
NA | TRBJ1-1 | 13 | NA | TRBV9 | TGTGCCAGCAGCGTAGAGGACAGCACTGAAGCTTTCTTT | CASSVEDSTEAFF
NA | TRBJ1-3 | 16 | NA | TRBV4-2 | TGTGCCAGCAGCGCGGGACGTAGGGACTCTGGAAACACCATATATTTT | CASSAGRRDSGNTIYF
TRBD2 | TRBJ2-1 | 14 | NA | TRBV5-1 | TGCGCCAGCAGAGAGCGGGGTCTCTACAATGAGCAGTTCTTC | CASRERGLYNEQFF
TRBD1 | TRBJ2-3 | 16 | NA | TRBV7-8 | TGTGCCAGCAGCATGCACCGGGACAGGGATACAGATACGCAGTATTTT | CASSMHRDRDTDTQYF
NA | TRBJ1-2 | 16 | NA | TRBV5-6 | TGTGCCAGCAGCTTGGCCTCGGGGACCCTTAACTATGGCTACACCTTC | CASSLASGTLNYGYTF
NA | TRBJ2-2 | 14 | NA | TRBV6-1 | TGTGCCAGCAGCGGGGGTGGGGACACCGGGGAGCTGTTTTTT | CASSGGGDTGELFF
TRBD1 | TRBJ2-3 | 13 | NA | TRBV19 | TGTGCCAGTAGTAGACAGGGACCAGATACGCAGTATTTT | CASSRQGPDTQYF
TRBD1 | TRBJ2-1 | 15 | NA | TRBV7-9 | TGTGCCAGCAGCGCACCGGGACAGGGAAGGCCCGGTCAGTTCTTC | CASSAPGQGRPGQFF
NA | TRBJ1-1 | 12 | NA | TRBV4-2 | TGTGCCAGCAGCCATGGGGACACTGAAGCTTTCTTT | CASSHGDTEAFF
TRBD1 | TRBJ2-5 | 16 | NA | TRBV9 | TGTGCCAGCAGCGCCAGGACAGGGGGCCTCCAAGAGACCCAGTACTTC | CASSARTGGLQETQYF
NA | TRBJ1-5 | 17 | few | TRBV7-2 | TGTGCCAGCAGCCAAGTGCTAGGCCAGGGGAGCAATCAGCCCCAGCATTTT | CASSQVLGQGSNQPQHF
TRBD1 | TRBJ2-7 | 15 | NA | TRBV5-5 | TGTGCCAGCAGCTTATCGGACAGGGGGGGCCTCGAGCAGTACTTC | CASSLSDRGGLEQYF
TRBD1 | TRBJ1-2 | 15 | few | TRBV5-5 | TGTGCCAGCAGCTGGGGACAGGGGAATAACTATGGCTACACCTTC | CASSWGQGNNYGYTF
NA | TRBJ2-3 | 15 | NA | TRBV6-5 | TGTGCCAGCAGTGCAGGTCGGGGTCGCACAGATACGCAGTATTTT | CASSAGRGRTDTQYF
TRBD2 | TRBJ2-3 | 16 | NA | TRBV7-9 | TGTGCCAGCAGCTTTCAAGCGGGGGGCCTTAGAGATACGCAGTATTTT | CASSFQAGGLRDTQYF
NA | TRBJ2-7 | 13 | NA | TRBV6-6 | TGTGCCAGCAGTTACTCTCAGGCGTACGAGCAGTACTTC | CASSYSQAYEQYF
NA | TRBJ2-7 | 14 | NA | TRBV5-4 | TGTGCCAGCAGCTTGGTCCAGGGGAAGTACGAGCAGTACTTC | CASSLVQGKYEQYF
TRBD1 | TRBJ2-4 | 16 | NA | TRBV27 | TGTGCCAGCAGTTTAAGACAGGGCCTAGCCAAAAACATTCAGTACTTC | CASSLRQGLAKNIQYF
NA | TRBJ2-1 | 12 | NA | TRBV4-3 | TGCGCCAGCAGCCGGTCCTACAATGAGCAGTTCTTC | CASSRSYNEQFF
NA | TRBJ1-4 | 16 | NA | TRBV2 | TGTGCCAGCAGTGAGGGAGGGCCAGCAACTAATGAAAAACTGTTTTTT | CASSEGGPATNEKLFF
TRBD2 | TRBJ2-5 | 19 | NA | TRBV19 | TGTGCCAGTAAAGGCATTAGGGGGCCGGGACTAGCGGACCAAGAGACCCAGTACTTC | CASKGIRGPGLADQETQYF
TRBD1 | TRBJ1-4 | 14 | NA | TRBV10-3 | TGTGCCATCAGTGTGACAGGGATTAATGAAAAACTGTTTTTT | CAISVTGINEKLFF
NA | TRBJ2-7 | 13 | NA | TRBV11-3 | TGTGCCAGCAGCTCCGGACAGCGTTACGAGCAGTACTTC | CASSSGQRYEQYF
TRBD1 | TRBJ1-2 | 15 | NA | TRBV6-5 | TGTGCCAGCAGGTCGGGACAGCTTCCACACTATGGCTACACCTTC | CASRSGQLPHYGYTF
NA | TRBJ2-2 | 14 | NA | TRBV5-1 | TGCGCCAGCAGCTTGGACCAGGGTTCCGGGGAGCTGTTTTTT | CASSLDQGSGELFF
TRBD1 | TRBJ1-6 | 17 | medium-sized | TRBV11-2 | TGTGCCAGCAGCTCGTACAGGGGGGAATCCTATAATTCACCCCTCCACTTT | CASSSYRGESYNSPLHF
NA | TRBJ2-5 | 11 | NA | TRBV5-1 | TGCGCCAGCAGGAGGGAGGAAGAGCAGTACTTC | CASRREEEQYF
TRBD2 | TRBJ2-1 | 17 | NA | TRBV4-3 | TGCGCCAGCAGCCAAGATATTAGCGGGGGGGCCTGGGGTGAGCAGTTCTTC | CASSQDISGGAWGEQFF
TRBD1 | TRBJ1-1 | 16 | NA | TRBV18 | TGTGCCAGCTCACCAGCTTTGGACAGGGCCCCCTCTGAAGCTTTCTTT | CASSPALDRAPSEAFF
TRBD2 | TRBJ2-7 | 15 | once | TRBV5-6 | TGTGCCAGCAGCTCCTTAGCGGGGTTCAAAGGGGAGCAGTACTTC | CASSSLAGFKGEQYF
TRBD1 | TRBJ1-1 | 16 | NA | TRBV7-3 | TGTGCCAGCAGCTCTACCGGGACAGGGGCCAACACTGAAGCTTTCTTT | CASSSTGTGANTEAFF
NA | TRBJ1-6 | 15 | NA | TRBV18 | TGTGCCAGCTCACCAGGGCCACCCAAAGCTTCACCCCTCCACTTT | CASSPGPPKASPLHF
TRBD1 | TRBJ1-2 | 16 | NA | TRBV7-9 | TGTGCCAGCATCCCATCTGGCCCACAGGGGTCCTATGGCTACACCTTC | CASIPSGPQGSYGYTF
NA | TRBJ2-7 | 13 | once | TRBV13 | TGTGCCAGCAGCTTAGCGGACTACTACGAGCAGTACTTC | CASSLADYYEQYF